The 17 T cell receptor beta chains given below trace back to one sample, sequenced in a study of blood T cell repertoires in COVID-19. TCRdb keeps only in-frame clones here, not all; method: immunoSEQ multiplex PCR. The data hold around 57,000 clones, with 80% to 90% observed a single time. The specimen sequenced was peripheral blood. These receptors originate from a human donor with active COVID-19. The donor label of this sample is uncertain.

The gene calls are TRBV7-5 and TRBJ2-1; the table's D call, TRBD1, was not checked against the DNA. TRBV7-5 is listed as a pseudogene. CDR3 length: 14 amino acids. CDR3 bases: TGTGTCAGAAGCTTATCGGACAGTCTTCATGAGCAGTTCTTC. The encoded protein is CVRSLSDSLHEQFF.

The chain uses TRBV6-2 or TRBV6-3 and TRBJ1-2, with D perhaps matching TRBD1 (6 bases). Trimming took 2 bases from V and 13 from J, leaving 20 bases between them. The CDR3 covers 14 residues. CDR1 is MNHEY, CDR2 SVGEGT, per germline. This CDR3 reads CASSYPRGAIFTTF. CDR3 in DNA: TGTGCCAGCAGTTACCCCAGGGGCGCCATCTTCACCACCTTC.

This clone has just one count. The V call is TRBV19, the J call TRBJ2-7; TRBD2 matches at 7 bases. Germline CDR1 LNHDA, CDR2 SQIVND (reference sequence). The CDR3 is made up of 15 amino acids. V dropped 0 bases and J dropped 6; count of bases not matched to a gene: 8. The CDR3 spells CASSIDSWTRGEQYF. The CDR3 DNA follows: TGTGCCAGTAGTATAGATTCTTGGACTAGGGGCGAGCAGTACTTC.

The V and J genes are TRBV7-6 and TRBJ2-7; 7 bases are a match to TRBD2. V was clipped by 0 bases and J by 1 base; unmatched bases: 6. The CDR3 is 16 residues long. Germline values: CDR1 SGHVS, CDR2 FNYEAQ. CDR3 protein: CASSLAGGRRSYEQYF. The CDR3 coding sequence is TGTGCCAGCAGCTTAGCGGGGGGGAGGCGTTCCTACGAGCAGTACTTC.

The CDR3 is CASSSGGTEQFF. The CDR3, as DNA: TGTGCCAGCAGCTCGGGGGGGACGGAGCAGTTCTTC. The rearrangement uses TRBV7-3 and TRBJ2-1; 8 positions match TRBD2. The trim removed 4 bases at V and 10 bases at J, leaving 3 bases unmatched. The CDR3 loop spans 12 amino acids. Germline V gene lookup returns CDR1 SGHTA and CDR2 FQGTGA.

This rearrangement joins TRBV2 to TRBJ2-7; 8 nucleotides match TRBD1. V shed 10 bases, J shed 5 bases, and the junction held 7 bases outside the gene matches. From germline, CDR1 is SNHLY and CDR2 FYNNEI. The CDR3 sequence is 12 residues long. CDR3 amino acids: CATQGAVNEQYF. The CDR3 DNA reads TGTGCCACGCAGGGGGCGGTAAACGAGCAGTACTTC.

The chain uses TRBV7-2 and TRBJ1-5, with a tentative D call TRBD1 (6 bases). CDR1 and CDR2 from the germline V gene are SGHTA and FQGNSA. The CDR3 consists of 14 residues. V dropped 6 bases and J dropped 5 bases, with 14 bases sitting between them. As DNA, the CDR3 is TGTGCCAGCAGTCTACGACAGGATGATCAGCCCCAGCATTTT. It yields the protein CASSLRQDDQPQHF. The full variable domain, rest sourced from reference TRBV7-2 and TRBJ1-5, is GAGVSQSPSNKVTEKGKDVELRCDPISGHTALYWYRQSLGQGLEFLIYFQGNSAPDKSGLPSDRFSAERTGGSVSTLTIQRTQQEDSAVYLCASSLRQDDQPQHFGDGTRLSIL.

This chain connects TRBV27 to TRBJ1-2; 8 bases map to TRBD1. This CDR3 contains 14 residues. CDR1 is MNHEY, CDR2 SMNVEV, per germline (reference sequence). Trimming took 0 bases from V and 6 from J; bases not matched to a gene: 3. This CDR3 reads CASSLSTGVNGYTF. The CDR3 DNA reads as TGTGCCAGCAGTTTATCGACAGGGGTAAATGGCTACACCTTC.

The rearrangement uses TRBV7-2 and TRBJ2-7; 8 bases fit TRBD2. The CDR3 has 16 amino acids. V lost 3 bases to trimming and J lost 1 base; unmatched junction nucleotides: 8. Germline CDR1 SGHTA, CDR2 FQGNSA. The CDR3, as DNA: TGTGCCAGCAGCTTTACCGGGACTAGGGGTTCCTACGAGCAGTACTTC. Protein: CASSFTGTRGSYEQYF.

This chain uses TRBV12-3 or TRBV12-4 with TRBJ2-5; a weak D match, TRBD2 (6 bases). The CDR3 length is 13 residues. Trimming took 3 bases from V and 3 from J, leaving 8 bases between them. The chain's CDR3 is CASSFAGKETQYF. DNA of the CDR3: TGTGCCAGCAGTTTCGCGGGAAAAGAGACCCAGTACTTC.

V is TRBV7-2 and J is TRBJ2-5; 12 bases map to TRBD2. The CDR3 loop spans 15 amino acids. Germline V gene lookup returns CDR1 SGHTA and CDR2 FQGNSA. V was pared by 2 bases and J by 2 bases, with 0 bases of the junction left unmatched. CDR3 protein: CASSLLAGGQETQYF. The DNA of the CDR3 is TGTGCCAGCAGCTTACTAGCGGGAGGGCAAGAGACCCAGTACTTC.

The genes are TRBV4-3 and TRBJ1-3; the D gene is possibly TRBD1 (5 bases). Germline assignment: CDR1 LGHNA and CDR2 YSLEER. Trimming left V 4 bases short and J 0 bases short, with 13 bases between. This CDR3 has 16 residues. The DNA for the CDR3 is TGCGCCAGCAGCCGGGGGGTAAGAATCTCTGGAAACACCATATATTTT. Translating it yields CASSRGVRISGNTIYF.

The chain uses TRBV7-9 and TRBJ1-2; D is perhaps TRBD1 (5 bases). Trimming removed 0 bases at V and 7 bases at J, with 12 bases between. Germline CDR1 is SEHNR and CDR2 is FQNEAQ (reference sequence). The CDR3 runs to 14 residues. The CDR3 here is CASSLAEGPGGYTF. In nucleotides, the CDR3 is TGTGCCAGCAGCTTAGCGGAGGGGCCGGGTGGCTACACCTTC.

J is TRBJ2-7 and V is TRBV9, with D possibly being TRBD2 (6 bases). Trimming took off 0 bases at V and 1 base at J, with 11 bases between the two ends. The germline V gene has CDR1 SGDLS and CDR2 YYNGEE. There are 15 residues in the CDR3. The CDR3 sequence: CASSVASDPSYEQYF. CDR3 nucleotide sequence: TGTGCCAGCAGCGTAGCTAGCGATCCTTCCTACGAGCAGTACTTC.

The chain carries TRBV29-1 and TRBJ2-7; D is possibly TRBD2 (5 bases). Deletions cut 4 bases from V and 3 bases from J, with 13 bases between. The CDR3 is 13 residues long. From germline, CDR1 is SQVTM and CDR2 ANQGSEA. In DNA, the CDR3 is TGCAGCGTTGTCGGACTGGGGAACTACGAGCAGTACTTC. Its translation is CSVVGLGNYEQYF.

This clone has a handful of counts. The rearrangement uses TRBV7-9 and TRBJ2-7; D remains unclear. V was clipped by 2 bases and J by 2 bases, with 10 bases between them. There are 14 residues in the CDR3. CDR1 is SEHNR and CDR2 is FQNEAQ in the germline V gene (reference sequence). The CDR3, as DNA: TGTGCCAGCAGCTTATCTGGCAACCCCTACGAGCAGTACTTC. Translation gives CASSLSGNPYEQYF.

The rearrangement uses TRBV4-1 and TRBJ2-2; D not certain. Germline CDR1 reads MGHRA; CDR2 reads YSYEKL. The CDR3 covers 16 residues. Between the trimmed V and J ends, which lost 0 bases and 4 bases, there was a span of 12 bases. The CDR3 loop reads CASSQDPGLRTGELFF. In DNA form, the CDR3 reads TGCGCCAGCAGCCAAGATCCGGGTTTGCGCACCGGGGAGCTGTTTTTT.